One and the same sample provided the 8 T cell receptor beta chains below, sequenced in a study of T cells in Graves' hyperthyroidism and ophthalmopathy. Authors of the study amplified TCR beta CDR3 regions from RNA transcripts. A first-round RT-PCR of the TCR CDR3 used the HTBI primer set. TCRdb reanalysed the multiplex PCR reads using MiXCR and keeps one entry per CDR3 protein. The sample carries a few hundred thousand distinct CDR3 sequences, around 21% recorded once. Sample: blood. Receptors originate from a man between 18 and 35 years old with Graves' hyperthyroidism.

This clonotype occurred many times. The chain recombines TRBV6-5 with TRBJ2-7; a weak D match, TRBD2 (5 bases). From germline, CDR1 is MNHEY and CDR2 SVGAGI. V was cut by 0 bases and J by 2 bases, with 11 bases left in between. This CDR3 spans 15 amino acids. This chain's CDR3 is CASSYSTEGAYEQYF. CDR3 coding DNA: TGTGCCAGCAGTTACTCCACAGAGGGAGCCTACGAGCAGTACTTC.

This clonotype has ten or more counts. V gene TRBV15 combines with J gene TRBJ2-2, with D maybe TRBD2 (5 bases). Trimming removed 1 base at V and 0 bases at J, with 12 bases between. CDR3 size: 17 residues. Germline V gene lookup returns CDR1 LNHNV and CDR2 YYDKDF (reference sequence). The CDR3 DNA reads TGTGCCACCAGCAGAGGGAGGAGAGATTCGAACACCGGGGAGCTGTTTTTT. Translation: CATSRGRRDSNTGELFF.

This clonotype was found many times. The chain couples TRBV12-3 or TRBV12-4 to TRBJ2-7; the match to TRBD1 covers 7 bases. The V and J ends lost 4 bases and 7 bases, in that order; junction bases with no gene match: 7. This CDR3 region has 13 residues. The DNA of the CDR3 is TGTGCCAGCAGTTATGACAGGGTGAAAGAGCAGTACTTC. Translated, it gives CASSYDRVKEQYF.

The table lists this clonotype with many counts. The CDR3 nucleotides are TGTGCCAGCACTCAACACAGGGAACATGGCTACACCTTC. This translates into CASTQHREHGYTF. The chain has TRBV12-3 or TRBV12-4 and TRBJ1-2; the D gene is possibly TRBD1 (6 bases). This CDR3 contains 13 residues. Trimming left V 7 bases short and J 6 bases short, with 15 bases between.

This clonotype was seen at least ten times. The J gene is TRBJ2-7, the V gene TRBV2, with a weak D call TRBD2 (5 bases). Trimming took off 8 bases at V and 0 bases at J, with 14 bases between the two ends. CDR3 length: 14 amino acids. Germline CDR1 is SNHLY and CDR2 is FYNNEI. The CDR3 DNA reads TGTGCCAGCCACTGGACTCAAAACTCCTACGAGCAGTACTTC. Amino acid sequence: CASHWTQNSYEQYF.

This clonotype was counted ten times or more. The chain joins TRBV20-1 to TRBJ1-2; D uncertain. V lost 4 bases to trimming and J lost 2 bases, with 11 bases between them. Germline V gives CDR1 DFQATT, CDR2 SNEGSKA (reference sequence). The CDR3 contains 13 residues. CDR3 loop: CSATLDENYGYTF. CDR3 coding DNA: TGCAGTGCTACCCTAGACGAGAACTATGGCTACACCTTC.

The sample holds many counts of this clonotype. The chain is built from TRBV27 and TRBJ1-5; D gene unclear. V was pared by 0 bases and J by 6 bases, with 6 bases between. This CDR3 region has 13 residues. Germline CDR1 reads MNHEY; CDR2 reads SMNVEV (reference sequence). In DNA, the CDR3 is TGTGCCAGCAGTTTATCATTAGCTCAGCCCCAGCATTTT. It encodes CASSLSLAQPQHF.

Many counts were recorded for this clonotype. The chain combines TRBV5-6 with TRBJ1-1; D possibly corresponds to TRBD1 (5 bases). Per the germline V gene, CDR1 is SGHDT and CDR2 is YYEEEE. The V end was cut by 3 bases, the J end by 2 bases, with 11 bases between. The length of the CDR3 is 14 residues. The CDR3 loop reads CASSYPTVNTEAFF. The CDR3 region has the DNA TGTGCCAGCAGCTACCCGACAGTTAACACTGAAGCTTTCTTT.